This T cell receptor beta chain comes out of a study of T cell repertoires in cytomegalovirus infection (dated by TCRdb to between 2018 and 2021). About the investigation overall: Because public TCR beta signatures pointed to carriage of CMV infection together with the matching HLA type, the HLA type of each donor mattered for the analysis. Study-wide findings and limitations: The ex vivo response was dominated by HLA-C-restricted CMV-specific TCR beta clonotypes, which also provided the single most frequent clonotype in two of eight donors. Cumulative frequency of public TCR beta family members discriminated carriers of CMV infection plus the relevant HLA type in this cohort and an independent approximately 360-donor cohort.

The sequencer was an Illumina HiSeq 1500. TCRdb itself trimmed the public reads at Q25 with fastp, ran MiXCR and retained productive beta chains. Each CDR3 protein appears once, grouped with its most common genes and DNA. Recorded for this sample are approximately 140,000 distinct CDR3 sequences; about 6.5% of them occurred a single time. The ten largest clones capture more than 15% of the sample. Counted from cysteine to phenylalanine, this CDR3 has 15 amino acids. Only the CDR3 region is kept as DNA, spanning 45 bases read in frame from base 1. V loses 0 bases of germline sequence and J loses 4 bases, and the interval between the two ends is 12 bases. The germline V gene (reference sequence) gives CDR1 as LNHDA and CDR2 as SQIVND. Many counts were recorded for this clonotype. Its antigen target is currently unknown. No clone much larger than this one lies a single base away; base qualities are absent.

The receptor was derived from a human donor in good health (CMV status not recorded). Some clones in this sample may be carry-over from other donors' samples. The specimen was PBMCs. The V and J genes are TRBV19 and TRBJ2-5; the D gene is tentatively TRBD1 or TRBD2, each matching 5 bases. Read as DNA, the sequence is TGTGCCAGTAGTATAGATCCTGGGGGTACAGAGACCCAGTACTTC. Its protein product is CASSIDPGGTETQYF.